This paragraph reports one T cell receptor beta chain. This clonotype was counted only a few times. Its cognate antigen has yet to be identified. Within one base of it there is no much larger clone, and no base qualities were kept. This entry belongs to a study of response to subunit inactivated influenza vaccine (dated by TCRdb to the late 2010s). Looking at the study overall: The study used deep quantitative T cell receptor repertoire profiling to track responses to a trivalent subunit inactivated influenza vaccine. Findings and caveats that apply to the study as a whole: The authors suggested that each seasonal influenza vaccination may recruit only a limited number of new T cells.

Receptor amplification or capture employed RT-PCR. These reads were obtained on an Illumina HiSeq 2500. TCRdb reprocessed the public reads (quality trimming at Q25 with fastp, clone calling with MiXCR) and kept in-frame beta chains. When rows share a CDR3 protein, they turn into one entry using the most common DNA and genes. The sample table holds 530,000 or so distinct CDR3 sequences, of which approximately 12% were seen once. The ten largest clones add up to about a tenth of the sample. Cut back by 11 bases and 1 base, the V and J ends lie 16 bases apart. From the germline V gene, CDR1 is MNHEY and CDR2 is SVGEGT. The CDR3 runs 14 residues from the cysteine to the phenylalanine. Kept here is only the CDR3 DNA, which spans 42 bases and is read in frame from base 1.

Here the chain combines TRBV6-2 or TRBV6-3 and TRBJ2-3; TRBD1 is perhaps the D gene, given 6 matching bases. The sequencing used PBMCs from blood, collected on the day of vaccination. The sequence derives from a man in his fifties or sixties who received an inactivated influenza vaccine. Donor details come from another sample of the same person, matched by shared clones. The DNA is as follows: TGTGCCCGTGCGAGGGACACCCGCACAGATACGCAGTATTTT. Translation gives CARARDTRTDTQYF.